This section outlines one T cell receptor (beta chain) sequence together with its context. This CDR3 region has 12 residues. Per the germline V gene, CDR1 is LNHDA and CDR2 is SQIVND (reference sequence). The V gene lost 6 bases and the J gene lost 8 bases, with 10 bases spanning the gap. Study processing details: Amplification from reference gene primers served as the basis for estimated nucleated cell counts. This table comes from immunoSEQ multiplex PCR, and its TCRdb copy is limited to in-frame clones, with some not included. D and trimming were read from the DNA, whereas the V and J calls and clone size are those reported in that table. The sample contains over 250,000 clones, 89% of which appear only once. These data are taken from a study of blood T cell repertoires in COVID-19. Background on the study: The study drew acute and convalescent COVID-19 samples from the United States, Italy and Spain. PBMCs, B-cell-depleted T cells, or T cells provided the cDNA or gDNA that made up the material.

This receptor was obtained from a man aged 50 or older with acute or convalescent COVID-19. The chain combines TRBV19 with TRBJ2-2; tentatively, D is TRBD2 (5 bases). The material sequenced was peripheral blood. The CDR3 here is CASRGGGGELFF. The CDR3 bases are TGTGCCAGTAGGGGTGGCGGGGGGGAGCTGTTTTTT. The variable domain in full, completed from reference TRBV19 and TRBJ2-2, reads DGGITQSPKYLFRKEGQNVTLSCEQNLNHDAMYWYRQDPGQGLRLIYYSQIVNDFQKGDIAEGYSVSREKKESFPLTVTSAQKNPTAFYLCASRGGGGELFFGEGSRLTVL.